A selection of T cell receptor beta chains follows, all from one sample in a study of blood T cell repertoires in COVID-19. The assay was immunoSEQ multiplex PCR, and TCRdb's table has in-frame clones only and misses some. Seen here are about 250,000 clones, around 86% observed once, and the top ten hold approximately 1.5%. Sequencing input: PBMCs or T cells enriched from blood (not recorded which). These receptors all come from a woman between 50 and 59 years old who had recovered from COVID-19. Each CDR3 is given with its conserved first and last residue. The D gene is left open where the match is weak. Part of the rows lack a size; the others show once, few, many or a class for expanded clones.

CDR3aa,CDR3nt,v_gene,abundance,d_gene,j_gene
CASSVSSGRTSGVDNEQFF,TGTGCCAGCAGCGTAAGCTCAGGGCGGACTAGCGGGGTAGATAATGAGCAGTTCTTC,TRBV9,once,TRBD2,TRBJ2-1
CASSVEEGNTEAFF,TGTGCCAGCAGCGTAGAAGAGGGGAACACTGAAGCTTTCTTT,TRBV9,NA,NA,TRBJ1-1
CASSLSLRDRVSYEQYF,TGTGCCAGCAGCTTAAGTTTGAGGGACAGGGTATCTTACGAGCAGTACTTC,TRBV11-2,NA,TRBD1,TRBJ2-7
CASSGGRERDHGYTF,TGTGCCAGCAGTGGAGGGAGGGAGCGGGACCATGGCTACACCTTC,TRBV25-1,NA,NA,TRBJ1-2
CASSDGLADYNEQFF,TGTGCCAGCAGCGATGGACTAGCAGACTACAATGAGCAGTTCTTC,TRBV6-5,NA,TRBD2,TRBJ2-1
CASSGLAGGEGEQFF,TGTGCCAGCAGTGGACTAGCGGGAGGAGAAGGGGAGCAGTTCTTC,TRBV2,NA,TRBD2,TRBJ2-1
CASSPMGDTNYGYTF,TGTGCCAGCAGCCCCATGGGAGACACCAACTATGGCTACACCTTC,TRBV2,NA,NA,TRBJ1-2
CASSEQGPYNEQFF,TGTGCCAGTAGTGAGCAGGGTCCCTACAATGAGCAGTTCTTC,TRBV19,NA,NA,TRBJ2-1
CASSLGQGKYGYTF,TGTGCCAGCAGCTTGGGACAGGGGAAGTATGGCTACACCTTC,TRBV7-2,NA,TRBD1,TRBJ1-2
CACWDRGSGRNQPQHF,TGTGCCTGCTGGGACAGGGGGTCTGGGCGCAATCAGCCCCAGCATTTT,TRBV27,NA,TRBD1,TRBJ1-5
CASSQGQGVSGYTF,TGCGCCAGCAGCCAAGGACAGGGGGTGAGTGGCTACACCTTC,TRBV5-1,few,TRBD1,TRBJ1-2
CASRAVGTPNTEAFF,TGTGCCAGCAGAGCCGTCGGGACACCTAACACTGAAGCTTTCTTT,TRBV2,NA,NA,TRBJ1-1
CASTVQRGGEQYF,TGTGCCAGCACGGTTCAACGGGGAGGCGAGCAGTACTTC,TRBV18,NA,NA,TRBJ2-7
CASSGHGTSGYNEQFF,TGTGCCAGCAGCGGTCACGGGACTAGCGGCTACAATGAGCAGTTCTTC,TRBV9,NA,TRBD2,TRBJ2-1
CASSQDGVLAEAPSYEQYF,TGCGCCAGCAGCCAAGATGGGGTCCTAGCGGAGGCCCCCTCCTACGAGCAGTACTTC,TRBV4-3,NA,TRBD2,TRBJ2-7
CASSLVRGEETQYF,TGTGCCAGCAGCTTAGTCCGCGGGGAAGAGACCCAGTACTTC,TRBV11-2,NA,NA,TRBJ2-5
CASSSSQGRNSPLHF,TGTGCCAGCAGCTCGTCTCAAGGGAGAAATTCACCCCTCCACTTT,TRBV5-4,NA,NA,TRBJ1-6
CASSYSQPQHF,TGTGCCAGCAGTTACAGTCAGCCCCAGCATTTT,TRBV27,NA,NA,TRBJ1-5
CASSVSSVYTDTQYF,TGTGCCAGCAGCGTCTCTTCCGTATACACAGATACGCAGTATTTT,TRBV9,NA,NA,TRBJ2-3
CASSGLAGGNEQFF,TGCGCCAGCAGCGGGCTAGCGGGGGGGAATGAGCAGTTCTTC,TRBV5-1,NA,TRBD2,TRBJ2-1
CASSLGTAEKLFF,TGTGCCAGCAGCCTGGGGACAGCAGAAAAACTGTTTTTT,TRBV14,NA,TRBD1,TRBJ1-4
CASSRPGFGSTEAFF,TGTGCCAGCAGTCGCCCGGGGTTCGGTAGCACTGAAGCTTTCTTT,TRBV6-5,NA,NA,TRBJ1-1
CASSFQASALSEQFF,TGTGCCAGCAGCTTTCAGGCTAGCGCTCTTTCGGAGCAGTTCTTC,TRBV7-3,NA,NA,TRBJ2-1
CASRPVLGTSGSNEQFF,TGTGCCAGCAGACCAGTTTTGGGGACTAGCGGGTCGAATGAGCAGTTCTTC,TRBV11-2,NA,TRBD2,TRBJ2-1
CASSPGTGNSYEQYF,TGTGCCAGTAGTCCTGGGACAGGGAATTCCTACGAGCAGTACTTC,TRBV19,NA,TRBD1,TRBJ2-7
CASSLGRSNEKLFF,TGTGCCAGCAGCCTGGGACGGAGTAATGAAAAACTGTTTTTT,TRBV5-5,NA,NA,TRBJ1-4